The sequence of this T cell receptor (beta chain) was determined in a study of cytomegalovirus exposure and HLA in healthy donors (dated by TCRdb to about 2017). Concerning the study at large: An earlier analysis of approximately 590 of the donors reported approximately 300 Gb of sequence data and 120 million or so unique TCR beta sequences from 190 million or so T cells. About 300 gigabases of sequencing data and tens of millions of unique TCR sequences made up an early release that covered several hundred HLA-typed donors. Among the roughly 400 genotyped donors, around 81% belonged to the genetic ancestry cluster associated with self-reported Caucasian donors. The study aimed to test whether cataloging public T cell receptors could reveal signatures of past pathogen exposure. Using immunosequencing, the study profiled T cell repertoires from 666 subjects and related those repertoires to cytomegalovirus serostatus. In addition to the first cohort of roughly 700 subjects, a separate validation cohort of 120 different subjects was used. To predict cytomegalovirus infection status, the study brought together high-throughput TCR immunosequencing, statistical association of individual TCRs with disease status, and machine learning. A later analysis re-analyzed previously published TCR beta repertoires from roughly 630 donors and added high-resolution HLA genotyping to study TCR occurrence patterns. Rather than using new phenotypic data, the later analysis identified candidate immune exposures from TCR beta sequences and from how often those sequences occurred across donors. An earlier analysis of several hundred of the donors applied high-throughput TCR beta sequencing to assess whether each TCR beta V gene segment acted as functional or pseudogenic. Alongside the repertoire data, information on donor age, sex, ethnicity and CMV serostatus was compiled. Genome-wide SNP genotypes for about three fifths of the 666 donors were used in a later genetic analysis, which treated that subset as a discovery cohort. All discovery cohort repertoires had been generated on a single sequencing platform. Both class I and class II loci were covered by HLA typing, at four-digit resolution. The number of typed donors differed by locus: about 620-640 for A, B, C, DRB1 and DQB1; some 500 for DQA1; approximately 600 for DPA1; and around 470 for DPB1. Five DR-DQ haplotypes were handled as single units for association and clustering because linkage in the cohort was strong. Among about 390 genotyped donors of the cohort, an average of around 240,000 unique TCR beta nucleotide sequences were sequenced per donor, 15% to 20% of them non-productive.

Library prep was done by the immunoSEQ multiplex PCR assay. For the multiplex PCR, a mixture combining 60 forward primers for TCR Vbeta segments and 13 reverse primers for TCR Jbeta segments was used. A multiplex PCR assay on genomic DNA amplified the CDR3 region of rearranged TCR beta genes. On the Illumina HiSeq System, the amplified TCR beta libraries were sequenced as 87-base-pair reads. The authors' analysis ran thus. In a later analysis, tens of millions of unique TCR beta chains were counted across the roughly 610 repertoires, and about 9.9 million of these chains were shared by at least two donors. Raw reads were error-corrected and collapsed into unique sequences with a nearest-neighbor algorithm that merged closely related sequences to remove PCR and sequencing errors. V, D and J gene segments were assigned by aligning CDR3 sequences to IMGT reference sequences. For a sequence to be retained, a match of at least six nucleotides to both a V gene segment and a J gene segment was required. Rearrangements were classified as productive when the CDR3 lacked stop codons and remained in frame with V and J, and all other rearrangements were classified as non-productive. CDR3 was defined according to IMGT convention as the region running from the second conserved V-encoded cysteine to the conserved J-encoded phenylalanine. Sequences without an unambiguous match to a single V gene segment were excluded from the earlier analysis of a few hundred of the donors. An earlier analysis of 587 of the donors classified V segments as functional when productive rearrangements were above 56.7% and as segregating when the standard deviation between donors was above 5%. A statistical classification framework was built to diagnose cytomegalovirus status from the catalog of TCR beta chain sequences. In a later analysis, V and J genes were assigned by comparing TCR nucleotide sequences against IMGT/GENE-DB human TR gene sequences. A later analysis assigned CDR3 sequences and most-parsimonious VDJ recombination scenarios with the TCRdist pipeline. A later analysis defined each TCR beta chain by its CDR3 amino acid sequence plus V-gene family, and excluded reads lacking a unique V-gene family. As a way to deal with suspected cross-contamination and a sequencing artifact, a later analysis dropped hundreds of nucleotide sequences that were highly shared and had low generation probability. In a later analysis, a clonal expansion index for each public chain was calculated from normalized within-repertoire ranks of inferred template counts. In a later analysis, generation probabilities were computed using a VDJ recombination model fitted to out-of-frame rearrangements, and the results were checked against IGoR. In a later analysis, TCR-TCR, TCR-HLA and TCR-CMV co-occurrence was scored with hypergeometric tests, and a repertoire-size bias correction was applied to TCR pairs. To estimate false discovery rates, a later analysis permuted the HLA or CMV assignments 20 times. In a later analysis, co-occurring TCRs were grouped using DBSCAN, and TCRdist sequence similarity was added for clustering within HLA-allele-positive subsets. Co-occurrence clustering excluded repertoires with fewer than 30,000 or more than 120,000 public chains, plus five with anomalous nucleotide sharing. TCRdb's version of the immuneACCESS table is confined to in-frame rearrangements and falls short of the full clone set. An unresolved V gene accounts for under half of the shortfall where checked; the remainder is of unknown origin. That table furnishes V, J and clone size, whereas the DNA furnished D and trimming. The sample has about 190,000 clones on record, over 70% of them singletons. The top ten constitute less than 4.5% of the sample.

Trimming accounts for 0 bases at V and 7 bases at J, while the number of junction bases matched to no gene is 19. According to the germline V gene, CDR1 reads SGHRS and CDR2 reads YFSETQ. The CDR3 goes from the cysteine to the phenylalanine over 20 residues. Of all the DNA, just the CDR3 is kept, 60 bases in frame from base 1. Here is what the overall study found, with its caveats: The earlier analysis of almost 600 of the donors excluded roughly 17 rarely observed V segments, including chromosome 9 orphons, because counts were too low. The authors suggested that the approach could potentially be extended to other disease states and immunological phenotypes. In both the original and validation cohorts, the classifier was reported to diagnose cytomegalovirus status with high specificity and sensitivity. An association between a missense DCLRE1C variant and V-gene and J-gene trimming of TCR beta chains was found in a later genetic analysis and replicated in an independent cohort. Presence/absence analyses assumed roughly uniform sequencing depth across donors, an assumption that may not hold. A later analysis found that HLA-associated TCR beta chains were more clonally expanded and had lower generation probabilities than equally common non-associated chains. CMV serostatus was the only immune exposure information available for the cohort. In this cohort, only TCR beta chains were sequenced, and detectable features were limited by the absence of alpha or paired-chain data. A later genetic analysis reported fewer N-insertions in productive TCRs among donors in an Asian-associated ancestry cluster than the roughly 670-donor mean. Because HLA typing was unavailable for some donors at each locus, only the typed subset was used in association tests. Most TCR sequences were observed very rarely across donors, whereas some public TCRs were present in many individuals. In a later analysis, the rate of TCR association differed among HLA loci, with DRB1 alleles having the most associated TCRs and HLA-C alleles having the fewest. When HLA alleles, especially DR and DQ, strongly co-occurred, attributing TCR associations to individual alleles was difficult. A further reported finding was that TCR beta sequences accurately predicted the HLA-A and HLA-B alleles for most subjects in the first cohort. The study listed 164 TCR beta chains as associated with cytomegalovirus. A later analysis found that most CMV-associated TCR beta chains appeared HLA-restricted, with HLA associations seemingly driven largely by CMV exposure. Linkage disequilibrium might explain the correlated functional status among segregating V segments, but an unknown experimental factor could not be ruled out. A later analysis reported that several top co-occurrence clusters appeared linked to parvovirus B19, influenza, CMV and Epstein-Barr virus. Because the 87-base-pair reads could not distinguish some IMGT-functional V segments, including TRBV6-2 and TRBV6-3, those segments were excluded. An earlier analysis of around 540 of the donors showed that most TCR beta V segments appeared in productive rearrangements either about 90% or about 30% of the time, which broadly matched IMGT annotations. A group of highly shared sequence variants was considered likely to be a technical artifact of the sequencing pipeline. A few of the identified cytomegalovirus-associated TCR beta chains were confirmed in vitro to be specific for cytomegalovirus antigens. In a later analysis, 16,951 TCR beta sequences were associated with specific HLA alleles at a false discovery rate of 0.05.

Of note for this clone: Its antigen is unknown. The sample holds no much larger clone one base away, and base qualities are not on file.

The cohort was made up of around 720 healthy bone marrow donors. At the time of sampling, every cohort member was nominally healthy, though immune exposures that went unrecorded were likely present. The donor was CMV seronegative and was included in the group of a few hundred seronegative cohort members. Each donor provided a peripheral blood sample, and peripheral blood mononuclear cells were used for TCR beta sequencing. The Qiagen DNeasy Blood Extraction Kit was used to extract genomic DNA from the blood cell samples. Here the chain combines TRBV5-1 and TRBJ2-2; 9 bases in the junction line up with TRBD2. This clonotype was obtained from a middle-aged man in good health and CMV-seronegative. Sequenced sample: PBMCs. The CDR3 reads CASSLGFKYSRTSDGGELFF. The DNA sequence follows: TGCGCCAGCAGCTTGGGGTTCAAATATTCGAGGACTAGCGACGGCGGGGAGCTGTTTTTT.